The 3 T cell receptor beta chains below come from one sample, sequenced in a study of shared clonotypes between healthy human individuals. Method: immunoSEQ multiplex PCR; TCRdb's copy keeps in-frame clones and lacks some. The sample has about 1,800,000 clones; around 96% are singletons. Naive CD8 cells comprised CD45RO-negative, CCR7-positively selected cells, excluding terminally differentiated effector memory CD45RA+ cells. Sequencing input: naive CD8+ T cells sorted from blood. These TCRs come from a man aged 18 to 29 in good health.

The CDR3 loop reads CASMTLGYQPQHF. The CDR3 bases are TGTGCCAGCATGACGTTGGGGTATCAGCCCCAGCATTTT. V usage is TRBV6-1 and J usage is TRBJ1-5; D unresolved. The V gene's germline CDR1 is MNHNS and CDR2 SASEGT. Trimming left V 7 bases short and J 5 bases short, with 12 bases between. The CDR3 is made up of 13 amino acids.

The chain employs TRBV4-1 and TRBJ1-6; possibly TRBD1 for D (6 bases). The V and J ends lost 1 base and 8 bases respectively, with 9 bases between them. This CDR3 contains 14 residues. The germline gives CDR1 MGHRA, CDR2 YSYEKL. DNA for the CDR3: TGCGCCAGCAGCCAAGTCGAGGGGGATTCACCCCTCCACTTT. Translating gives CASSQVEGDSPLHF.

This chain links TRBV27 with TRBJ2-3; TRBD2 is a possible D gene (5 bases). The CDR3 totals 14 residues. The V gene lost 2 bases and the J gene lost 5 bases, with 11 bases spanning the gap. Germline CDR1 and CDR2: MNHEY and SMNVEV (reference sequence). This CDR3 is CASSLTVGLDTQYF. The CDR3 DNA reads TGTGCCAGCAGTTTAACTGTCGGACTAGATACGCAGTATTTT.